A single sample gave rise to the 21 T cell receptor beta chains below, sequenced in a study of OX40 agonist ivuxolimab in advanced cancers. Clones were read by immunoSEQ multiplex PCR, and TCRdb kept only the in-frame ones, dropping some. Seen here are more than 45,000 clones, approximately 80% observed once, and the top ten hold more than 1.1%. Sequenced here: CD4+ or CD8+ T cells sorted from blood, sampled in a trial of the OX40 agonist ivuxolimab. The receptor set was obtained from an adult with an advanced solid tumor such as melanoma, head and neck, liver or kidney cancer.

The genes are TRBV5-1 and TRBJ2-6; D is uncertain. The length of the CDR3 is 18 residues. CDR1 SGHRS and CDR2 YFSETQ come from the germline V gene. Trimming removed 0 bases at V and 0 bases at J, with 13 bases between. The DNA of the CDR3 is TGCGCCAGCAGCTTGGCCGTCAGGTTAAGCTCTGGGGCCAACGTCCTGACTTTC. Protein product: CASSLAVRLSSGANVLTF.

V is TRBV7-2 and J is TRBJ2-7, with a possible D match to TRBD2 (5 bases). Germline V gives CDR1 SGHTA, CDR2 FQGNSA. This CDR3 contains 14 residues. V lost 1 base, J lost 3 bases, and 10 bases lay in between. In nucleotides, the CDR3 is TGTGCCAGCAGCTTAGTCGTCGGGGACTACGAGCAGTACTTC. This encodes CASSLVVGDYEQYF.

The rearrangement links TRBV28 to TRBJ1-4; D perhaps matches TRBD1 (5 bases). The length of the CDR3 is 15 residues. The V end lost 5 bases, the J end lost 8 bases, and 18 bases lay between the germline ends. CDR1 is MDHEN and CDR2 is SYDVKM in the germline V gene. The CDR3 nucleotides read TGTGCCAGCAGTGAAGAGGCGGGGGTCGGAGAAAAACTGTTTTTT. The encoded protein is CASSEEAGVGEKLFF.

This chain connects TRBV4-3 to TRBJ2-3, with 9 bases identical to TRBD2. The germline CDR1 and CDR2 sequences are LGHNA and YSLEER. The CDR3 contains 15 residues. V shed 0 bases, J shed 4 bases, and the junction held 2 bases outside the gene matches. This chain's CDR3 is CASSQEGGGADTQYF. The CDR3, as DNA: TGCGCCAGCAGCCAAGAAGGCGGGGGGGCAGATACGCAGTATTTT.

The CDR3: CASRLAGGMYQETQYF. CDR3 nucleotide sequence: TGTGCAAGTCGCTTAGCGGGGGGGATGTACCAAGAGACCCAGTACTTC. The V gene is TRBV12-2, the J gene TRBJ2-5; TRBD2 is the table's D call, not checked against the DNA. TRBV12-2 is described as a pseudogene. The CDR3 is 16 residues long.

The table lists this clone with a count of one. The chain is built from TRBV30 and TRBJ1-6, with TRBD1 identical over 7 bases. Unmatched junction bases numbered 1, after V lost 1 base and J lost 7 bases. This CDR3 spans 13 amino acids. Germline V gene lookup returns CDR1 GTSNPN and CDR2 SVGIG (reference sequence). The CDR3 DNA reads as TGTGCCTGGAGTGGACAGGGAAATTCACCCCTCCACTTT. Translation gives CAWSGQGNSPLHF.

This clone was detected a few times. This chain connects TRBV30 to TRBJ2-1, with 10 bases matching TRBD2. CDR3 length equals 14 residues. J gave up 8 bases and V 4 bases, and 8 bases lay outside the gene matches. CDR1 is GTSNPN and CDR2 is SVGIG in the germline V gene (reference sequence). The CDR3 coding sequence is TGTGCCTGGAATCGGCTAGCGGGGGTGTATGAGCAGTTCTTC. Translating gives CAWNRLAGVYEQFF.

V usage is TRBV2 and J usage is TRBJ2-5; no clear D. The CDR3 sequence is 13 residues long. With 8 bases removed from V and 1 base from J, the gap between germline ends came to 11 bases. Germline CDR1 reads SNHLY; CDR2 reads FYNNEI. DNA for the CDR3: TGTGCCAGCCTTCGAGACCGCCAAGAGACCCAGTACTTC. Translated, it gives CASLRDRQETQYF.

Written as DNA, the CDR3 is TGCGCCAGCAGCTTGGAGGTGACAGGTCCTCAAGAGACCCAGTACTTC. Amino acid sequence: CASSLEVTGPQETQYF. The V and J genes are TRBV5-1 and TRBJ2-5; D may be TRBD1 (6 bases). Trimming removed 0 bases at V and 2 bases at J, with 14 bases between. The germline V gene has CDR1 SGHRS and CDR2 YFSETQ. The CDR3 totals 16 residues.

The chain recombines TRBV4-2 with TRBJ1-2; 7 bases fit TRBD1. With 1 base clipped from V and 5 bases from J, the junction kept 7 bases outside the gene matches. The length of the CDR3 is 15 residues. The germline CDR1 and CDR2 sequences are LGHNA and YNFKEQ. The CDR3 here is CASSQGQGGLYGYTF. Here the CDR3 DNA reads TGTGCCAGCAGCCAAGGACAGGGCGGGCTTTATGGCTACACCTTC.

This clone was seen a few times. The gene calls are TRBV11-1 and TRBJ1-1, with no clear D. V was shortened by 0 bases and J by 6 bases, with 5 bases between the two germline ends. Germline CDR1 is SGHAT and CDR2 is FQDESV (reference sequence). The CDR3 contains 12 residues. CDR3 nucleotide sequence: TGTGCCAGCAGCTTAGCGGTGGCTGAAGCTTTCTTT. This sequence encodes CASSLAVAEAFF.

CDR3 loop: CASSRVQGRSEAGANVLTF. CDR3 coding DNA: TGTGCCAGCAGCCGAGTACAGGGGAGATCTGAAGCTGGGGCCAACGTCCTGACTTTC. V and J are TRBV4-2 and TRBJ2-6; 7 bases are shared with TRBD1. This CDR3 has 19 residues. Germline trimming cut 4 bases from V and 2 bases from J; bases unmatched to any gene: 14. Germline V lookup: CDR1 LGHNA, CDR2 YNFKEQ.

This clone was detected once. The CDR3 nucleotides read TGTGCCAGCGGGCCCCAGGGCTCTGGAAACACCATATATTTT. Translating gives CASGPQGSGNTIYF. The genes are TRBV5-6 and TRBJ1-3, with D maybe TRBD1 (5 bases). This CDR3 has 14 residues. Trimming stripped 7 bases from V and 0 bases from J, with 11 bases between. Germline V CDR1 and CDR2: SGHDT, YYEEEE.

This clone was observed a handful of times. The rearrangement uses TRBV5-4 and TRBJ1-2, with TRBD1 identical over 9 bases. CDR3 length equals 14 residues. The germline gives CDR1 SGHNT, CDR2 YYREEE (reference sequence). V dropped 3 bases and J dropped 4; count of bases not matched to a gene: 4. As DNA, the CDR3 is TGTGCCAGCAGCTCTACAGGGGGCGGCTATGGCTACACCTTC. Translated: CASSSTGGGYGYTF.

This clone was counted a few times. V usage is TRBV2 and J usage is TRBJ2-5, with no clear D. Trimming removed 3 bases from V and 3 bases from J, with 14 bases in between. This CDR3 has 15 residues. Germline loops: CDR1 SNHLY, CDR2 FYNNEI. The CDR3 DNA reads TGTGCCAGCAGTGATTATCTAGGCGGAAAAGAGACCCAGTACTTC. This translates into CASSDYLGGKETQYF.

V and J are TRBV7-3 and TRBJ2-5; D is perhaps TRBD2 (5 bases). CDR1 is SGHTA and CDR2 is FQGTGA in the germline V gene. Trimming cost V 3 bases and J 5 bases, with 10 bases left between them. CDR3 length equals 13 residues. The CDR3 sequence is CASSFGLGETQYF. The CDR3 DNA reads TGTGCCAGCAGCTTTGGACTGGGGGAGACCCAGTACTTC.

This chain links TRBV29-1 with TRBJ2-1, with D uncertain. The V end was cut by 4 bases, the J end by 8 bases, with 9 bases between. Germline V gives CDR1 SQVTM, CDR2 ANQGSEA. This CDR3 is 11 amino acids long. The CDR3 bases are TGCAGCGTTGGAAGGGTCGATGAGCAGTTCTTC. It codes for CSVGRVDEQFF.

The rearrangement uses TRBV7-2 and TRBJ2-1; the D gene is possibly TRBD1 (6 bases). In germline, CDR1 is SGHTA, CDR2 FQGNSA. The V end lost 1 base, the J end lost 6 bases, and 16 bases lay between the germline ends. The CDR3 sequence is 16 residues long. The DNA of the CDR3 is TGTGCCAGCAGCTTAGAAGGGGGACGCCGGGGCAATGAGCAGTTCTTC. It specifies CASSLEGGRRGNEQFF.

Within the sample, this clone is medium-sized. CDR3 nucleotide sequence: TGTGCCAGCAGCTTTATAGCGGGAGGAAGGGATGAGCAGTACTTC. As protein: CASSFIAGGRDEQYF. The chain is built from TRBV11-2 and TRBJ2-7; 10 bases align to TRBD2. V gave up 3 bases and J gave up 7 bases; unmatched junction bases: 9. In germline, CDR1 is SGHAT, CDR2 FQNNGV. CDR3 length: 15 residues.

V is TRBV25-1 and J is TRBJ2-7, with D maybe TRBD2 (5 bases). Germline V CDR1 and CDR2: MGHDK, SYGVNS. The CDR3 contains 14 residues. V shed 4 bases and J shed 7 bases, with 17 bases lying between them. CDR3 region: CASSVPGNYGEQYF. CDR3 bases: TGTGCCAGCAGTGTTCCGGGAAACTACGGGGAGCAGTACTTC.

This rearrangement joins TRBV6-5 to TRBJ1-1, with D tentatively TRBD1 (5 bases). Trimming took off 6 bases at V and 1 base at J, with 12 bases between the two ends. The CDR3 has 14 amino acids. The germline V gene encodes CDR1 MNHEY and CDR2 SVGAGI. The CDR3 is CASRGDRRNTEAFF. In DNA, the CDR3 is TGTGCCAGCAGAGGGGACCGCCGGAACACTGAAGCTTTCTTT.